The rows below give T cell receptor beta chains drawn from one sample of a study of human T cells and chemical hapten exposure. MiXCR was run by TCRdb on the RACE reads, yielding one entry per CDR3 protein. Among 80,000 to 100,000 distinct CDR3 sequences listed, roughly a tenth were seen once. The sequencing used whole blood, collected in connection with sensitization to the hapten diphenylcyclopropenone (DPC). These receptors were taken from a woman between 25 and 40 years old with alopecia areata. Some clones in this sample may be carry-over from other donors' samples. Both conserved end residues are part of each CDR3. Each record gives: clone size, J gene, V gene, D gene, CDR3 DNA, CDR3 protein. The D gene is left open where the match is weak. Only some rows state a clone size, as once, few, many or a class for expanded clones.

size: many; J: TRBJ1-5; V: TRBV4-1; D: TRBD1; DNA: TGCGCCAGCAGCCGAGCGGTGGGACAGGGGGCAAGCAATCAGCCCCAGCATTTT; CDR3: CASSRAVGQGASNQPQHF
size: .; J: TRBJ2-3; V: TRBV27; D: .; DNA: TGTGCCAGTGCGGGGCCCACAGATACGCAGTATTTT; CDR3: CASAGPTDTQYF
size: few; J: TRBJ2-6; V: TRBV6-2/TRBV6-3; D: TRBD1; DNA: TGTGCCAGCAGCCGGGCCGAGACAGGGCTTAACTTACCTGGGGCCAACGTCCTGACTTTC; CDR3: CASSRAETGLNLPGANVLTF
size: many; J: TRBJ2-6; V: TRBV10-3; D: TRBD2; DNA: TGTGCCCCCACCGCGACTAGCGGGATAGCGAGGGGGGCCAACGTCCTGACTTTC; CDR3: CAPTATSGIARGANVLTF
size: few; J: TRBJ1-6; V: TRBV6-2/TRBV6-3; D: .; DNA: TGTGCCAGCAGCCCCGGACGCGAGACGGGAAATTCACCCCTCCACTTT; CDR3: CASSPGRETGNSPLHF
size: .; J: TRBJ2-2; V: TRBV10-3; D: .; DNA: TGTGCCATCATGTCGACCGGGGAGCTGTTTTTT; CDR3: CAIMSTGELFF
size: .; J: TRBJ1-2; V: TRBV9; D: TRBD1; DNA: TGTGCCAGCAGCCCCGACGGACAGGGGGACGGCTACACCTTC; CDR3: CASSPDGQGDGYTF
size: few; J: TRBJ2-2; V: TRBV12-3/TRBV12-4; D: .; DNA: TGTGCCAGCAGTTTTTCCGGGACTCCGAACACCGGGGAGCTGTTTTTT; CDR3: CASSFSGTPNTGELFF
size: few; J: TRBJ1-1; V: TRBV5-1; D: .; DNA: TGCGCCAGCAGCTTGGCCCTGGGCTTAACGACTGAAGCTTTCTTT; CDR3: CASSLALGLTTEAFF
size: .; J: TRBJ2-5; V: TRBV7-7; D: TRBD1; DNA: TGTGCCAGCAGCTTAGGGGCACGAGGAGGACAGGGGGAGACCCAGTACTTC; CDR3: CASSLGARGGQGETQYF
size: many; J: TRBJ2-1; V: TRBV9; D: TRBD2; DNA: TGTGCCAGCAGCGCCGTCGGGACTAGCGGTATTTACAATGAGCAGTTCTTC; CDR3: CASSAVGTSGIYNEQFF
size: .; J: TRBJ2-2; V: TRBV29-1; D: TRBD1; DNA: TGCAGCGTTGGGGACAGGTCAACCCCGAACACCGGGGAGCTGTTTTTT; CDR3: CSVGDRSTPNTGELFF
size: .; J: TRBJ2-7; V: TRBV28; D: .; DNA: TGTGCCAGCAGTTTTTCCCCAGCGGCCTCCTACGAGCAGTACTTC; CDR3: CASSFSPAASYEQYF
size: many; J: TRBJ1-2; V: TRBV29-1; D: .; DNA: TGCAGCGCCGGGACGTGGGGGCCGAGCTATGGCTACACCTTC; CDR3: CSAGTWGPSYGYTF
size: .; J: TRBJ2-3; V: TRBV6-4; D: .; DNA: TGTGCCAGCAGTGACGGAGTGGGTAGCACAGATACGCAGTATTTT; CDR3: CASSDGVGSTDTQYF
size: few; J: TRBJ2-3; V: TRBV9; D: .; DNA: TGTGCCAGCAGCGTAGAAGGGGGAGATACGCAGTATTTT; CDR3: CASSVEGGDTQYF
size: many; J: TRBJ2-3; V: TRBV6-1; D: .; DNA: TGTGCCAGCAGTGGTGTGCAATACACAGATACGCAGTATTTT; CDR3: CASSGVQYTDTQYF
size: .; J: TRBJ2-3; V: TRBV7-8; D: TRBD2; DNA: TGTGCCAGCAGCTTAGGTCGGCGGGGGAGCACAGATACGCAGTATTTT; CDR3: CASSLGRRGSTDTQYF
size: .; J: TRBJ2-3; V: TRBV5-1; D: TRBD1; DNA: TGCGCCAGCAGCCCCGGACAGGGGGCTCTAGTAACAGATACGCAGTATTTT; CDR3: CASSPGQGALVTDTQYF
size: many; J: TRBJ2-3; V: TRBV7-9; D: .; DNA: TGTGCCAGCAGCCCTATAGCGTTCACAGATACGCAGTATTTT; CDR3: CASSPIAFTDTQYF
size: .; J: TRBJ2-5; V: TRBV10-1; D: .; DNA: TGCGCCAGCAGTGAGTCACAGGTCCTGGATGAGACCCAGTACTTC; CDR3: CASSESQVLDETQYF
size: many; J: TRBJ1-6; V: TRBV6-1; D: .; DNA: TGTGCCAGCCAGGGGATCCCTCCTTCACCCCTCCACTTT; CDR3: CASQGIPPSPLHF
size: many; J: TRBJ1-2; V: TRBV7-2; D: TRBD1; DNA: TGTGCCAGCAGCCCGGGACAGGGGCACTATGGCTACACCTTC; CDR3: CASSPGQGHYGYTF
size: .; J: TRBJ2-3; V: TRBV28; D: TRBD1; DNA: TGTGCCAGCAGAACAGGGGGCGACACAGATACGCAGTATTTT; CDR3: CASRTGGDTDTQYF
size: .; J: TRBJ2-3; V: TRBV6-5; D: .; DNA: TGTGCCAGCAGTTGGGGCAGCCGCACAGATACGCAGTATTTT; CDR3: CASSWGSRTDTQYF
size: few; J: TRBJ2-3; V: TRBV6-4; D: .; DNA: TGTGCCAGCAGTGACGCAGGGACAGATACGCAGTATTTT; CDR3: CASSDAGTDTQYF
size: few; J: TRBJ2-5; V: TRBV4-1; D: .; DNA: TGCGCCAGCAGCCAAGAGTCGGGGGCGCGGACCCAGTACTTC; CDR3: CASSQESGARTQYF
size: many; J: TRBJ1-2; V: TRBV12-3/TRBV12-4; D: .; DNA: TGTGCCAGCAGTTTAGCGGGGGCCAGAAGAGGCTACACCTTC; CDR3: CASSLAGARRGYTF
size: many; J: TRBJ1-1; V: TRBV18; D: TRBD1; DNA: TGTGCCAGCTCACGTCAGGGGGCTAACACTGAAGCTTTCTTT; CDR3: CASSRQGANTEAFF
size: many; J: TRBJ2-2; V: TRBV19; D: .; DNA: TGTGCCAGTAATTCGGGGGACACCGGGGAGCTGTTTTTT; CDR3: CASNSGDTGELFF
size: .; J: TRBJ2-7; V: TRBV20-1; D: .; DNA: TGCAGTGCTAGACAACCCGGACCTGCCTCCTACGAGCAGTACTTC; CDR3: CSARQPGPASYEQYF
size: .; J: TRBJ2-7; V: TRBV20-1; D: .; DNA: TGCAGTGCTAGAGATGGAGGGACACCCGACTCCTACGAGCAGTACTTC; CDR3: CSARDGGTPDSYEQYF
size: many; J: TRBJ1-1; V: TRBV18; D: .; DNA: TGTGCCAGCTCACCCCTTGGGGGGGGCGGGAACACTGAAGCTTTCTTT; CDR3: CASSPLGGGGNTEAFF
size: few; J: TRBJ2-7; V: TRBV27; D: TRBD1; DNA: TGTGCCAGCAGTCCCAACAGGGGGCGAGGCGAGCAGTACTTC; CDR3: CASSPNRGRGEQYF
size: many; J: TRBJ2-5; V: TRBV7-2; D: .; DNA: TGTGCCAGCAGCTTGGTTCCGGAAATCCAAGAGACCCAGTACTTC; CDR3: CASSLVPEIQETQYF
size: few; J: TRBJ2-7; V: TRBV6-2/TRBV6-3; D: .; DNA: TGTGCCAGCAGTTACTCGAGGCAGGGTGGCTCCTACGAGCAGTACTTC; CDR3: CASSYSRQGGSYEQYF
size: few; J: TRBJ1-1; V: TRBV6-2/TRBV6-3; D: TRBD1; DNA: TGTGCCAGCAGGGGACAGGGGATCTGGGAGAACACTGAAGCTTTCTTT; CDR3: CASRGQGIWENTEAFF
size: .; J: TRBJ2-1; V: TRBV29-1; D: .; DNA: TGCAGCGTTGCGGGGGTCTCCTACAATGAGCAGTTCTTC; CDR3: CSVAGVSYNEQFF
size: many; J: TRBJ2-1; V: TRBV19; D: .; DNA: TGTGCCAGTAGTTCCGTGGACCAGAAATACAATGAGCAGTTCTTC; CDR3: CASSSVDQKYNEQFF
size: few; J: TRBJ2-6; V: TRBV11-2; D: .; DNA: TGTGCCAGCAGCGGGACTGCCTCTGGGGCCAACGTCCTGACTTTC; CDR3: CASSGTASGANVLTF
size: many; J: TRBJ1-1; V: TRBV29-1; D: .; DNA: TGCAGCGTTGAAGATGGGCAGAAAGCTTTCTTT; CDR3: CSVEDGQKAFF
size: many; J: TRBJ1-1; V: TRBV5-1; D: .; DNA: TGCGCCAGCAGCTTGCGCCAGGCGGTCTCGAACACTGAAGCTTTCTTT; CDR3: CASSLRQAVSNTEAFF
size: .; J: TRBJ2-4; V: TRBV20-1; D: TRBD2; DNA: TGCAGTGCTTCCACGCCGCGGGAGTTGGCCAAAAACATTCAGTACTTC; CDR3: CSASTPRELAKNIQYF
size: many; J: TRBJ2-3; V: TRBV28; D: .; DNA: TGTGCCAGCAGTTTAGGAGGGACGCAGTATTTT; CDR3: CASSLGGTQYF
size: few; J: TRBJ2-1; V: TRBV7-6; D: .; DNA: TGTGCCAGCTCCCTCCGGGGCGAGTCAGGCAATGAGCAGTTCTTC; CDR3: CASSLRGESGNEQFF
size: many; J: TRBJ1-5; V: TRBV24-1; D: TRBD1; DNA: TGTGCCACCATTTTGCGGACAGGAGCCGAAAATCAGCCCCAGCATTTT; CDR3: CATILRTGAENQPQHF
size: few; J: TRBJ2-7; V: TRBV7-8; D: TRBD2; DNA: TGTGCCAGCAGCTCACCTAGCGGGATAGGAGAGCAGTACTTC; CDR3: CASSSPSGIGEQYF
size: few; J: TRBJ2-1; V: TRBV5-1; D: .; DNA: TGCGCCAGCAGCTCCGGCCCGGGGGACAATGAGCAGTTCTTC; CDR3: CASSSGPGDNEQFF
size: many; J: TRBJ1-3; V: TRBV18; D: .; DNA: TGTGCCAGCTCACCCACCTACGACAGCAGAAACACCATATATTTT; CDR3: CASSPTYDSRNTIYF
size: .; J: TRBJ2-7; V: TRBV7-9; D: TRBD2; DNA: TGTGCCAGCAGTCCCGGACTAGCGACTTCCTACGAGCAGTACTTC; CDR3: CASSPGLATSYEQYF
size: .; J: TRBJ2-1; V: TRBV7-9; D: .; DNA: TGTGCCAGCAGCTCACTAGCCGGGGTAGGCGATGAGCAGTTCTTC; CDR3: CASSSLAGVGDEQFF
size: .; J: TRBJ2-3; V: TRBV29-1; D: .; DNA: TGCAGCGTTGGCAGGGCTCAAACAGATACGCAGTATTTT; CDR3: CSVGRAQTDTQYF
size: many; J: TRBJ1-1; V: TRBV12-3/TRBV12-4; D: .; DNA: TGTGCCAGCAGTTTAGGGGGAGAAGCTTTCTTT; CDR3: CASSLGGEAFF